The rows below give T cell receptor beta chains drawn from one sample of a study of cytomegalovirus exposure and HLA in healthy donors. Using immunoSEQ multiplex PCR, the repertoire was profiled, and TCRdb retains in-frame clones only, with some absent. This sample carries 60,000 to 85,000 clones, roughly 82% of them seen once, and the ten largest clones take over 15%. Sequenced input: PBMCs. Receptors were obtained from a man in his 70s in good health and CMV-seropositive. Each CDR3 is given with its conserved first and last residue. The order of the fields is J gene, V gene, D gene, clone size, CDR3 protein, CDR3 DNA. The D gene is left open where the match is weak. Only part of the rows carry a size: once, few, many, or a class if the clone is expanded.

J gene: TRBJ2-3
V gene: TRBV7-7
D gene: -
clone size: -
CDR3 protein: CASSSYLGGTDTQYF
CDR3 DNA: TGTGCTAGCAGCTCGTATTTGGGAGGCACAGATACGCAGTATTTT

J gene: TRBJ2-3
V gene: TRBV5-1
D gene: TRBD1
clone size: -
CDR3 protein: CASSSQGQGADTQYF
CDR3 DNA: TGCGCCAGCAGCTCGCAAGGACAGGGGGCGGATACGCAGTATTTT

J gene: TRBJ1-4
V gene: TRBV5-1
D gene: TRBD1
clone size: -
CDR3 protein: CASSPGDRGFATNEKLFF
CDR3 DNA: TGCGCCAGCAGCCCCGGGGACAGGGGGTTTGCAACTAATGAAAAACTGTTTTTT

J gene: TRBJ1-1
V gene: TRBV11-2
D gene: TRBD1
clone size: -
CDR3 protein: CASSPRQGATSGTEAFF
CDR3 DNA: TGTGCCAGCAGCCCCAGACAGGGGGCGACTTCAGGCACTGAAGCTTTCTTT

J gene: TRBJ1-1
V gene: TRBV7-2
D gene: -
clone size: -
CDR3 protein: CASSLVGQVQGTEAFF
CDR3 DNA: TGTGCCAGCAGCTTAGTCGGGCAGGTACAGGGCACTGAAGCTTTCTTT

J gene: TRBJ2-1
V gene: TRBV5-1
D gene: TRBD2
clone size: -
CDR3 protein: CASSFRPGTSDNEQFF
CDR3 DNA: TGCGCCAGCAGCTTCAGGCCCGGGACTAGTGACAATGAGCAGTTCTTC

J gene: TRBJ1-1
V gene: TRBV19
D gene: -
clone size: -
CDR3 protein: CASSGQNTEAFF
CDR3 DNA: TGTGCCAGTAGCGGACAGAACACTGAAGCTTTCTTT

J gene: TRBJ1-6
V gene: TRBV6-6
D gene: -
clone size: -
CDR3 protein: CASSYSTGFDNSPLHF
CDR3 DNA: TGTGCCAGCAGTTACTCGACAGGCTTCGATAATTCACCCCTCCACTTT

J gene: TRBJ1-2
V gene: TRBV28
D gene: TRBD1
clone size: -
CDR3 protein: CASSPRQGGYGYTF
CDR3 DNA: TGTGCCAGCAGTCCAAGACAGGGGGGCTATGGCTACACCTTC

J gene: TRBJ2-7
V gene: TRBV29-1
D gene: -
clone size: few
CDR3 protein: CSVARSGEQYF
CDR3 DNA: TGCAGCGTTGCGAGGTCAGGGGAGCAGTACTTC

J gene: TRBJ2-4
V gene: TRBV28
D gene: TRBD1
clone size: few
CDR3 protein: CASSFGQGDIQYF
CDR3 DNA: TGTGCCAGCAGCTTTGGACAGGGCGACATTCAGTACTTC

J gene: TRBJ2-1
V gene: TRBV7-8
D gene: TRBD2
clone size: once
CDR3 protein: CASSSRLAEYNEQFF
CDR3 DNA: TGTGCCAGCAGCTCACGACTAGCGGAATACAATGAGCAGTTCTTC

J gene: TRBJ1-1
V gene: TRBV7-9
D gene: -
clone size: -
CDR3 protein: CASNKLQGTEAFF
CDR3 DNA: TGTGCCAGCAACAAACTACAGGGCACTGAAGCTTTCTTT

J gene: TRBJ1-5
V gene: TRBV28
D gene: TRBD1
clone size: -
CDR3 protein: CASNESGGWNQPQHF
CDR3 DNA: TGTGCCAGCAACGAATCAGGGGGGTGGAATCAGCCCCAGCATTTT

J gene: TRBJ2-3
V gene: TRBV29-1
D gene: TRBD2
clone size: -
CDR3 protein: CSVEGGLAGGLATDTQYF
CDR3 DNA: TGCAGCGTTGAAGGGGGTCTAGCGGGGGGTCTCGCCACAGATACGCAGTATTTT

J gene: TRBJ2-5
V gene: TRBV30
D gene: -
clone size: -
CDR3 protein: CAWTLLREWGETQYF
CDR3 DNA: TGTGCCTGGACCCTCTTACGGGAGTGGGGAGAGACCCAGTACTTC

J gene: TRBJ2-7
V gene: TRBV12-2
D gene: -
clone size: -
CDR3 protein: CASRLPPRAWEEQYF
CDR3 DNA: TGTGCAAGTCGCTTACCCCCGCGTGCATGGGAGGAGCAGTACTTC

J gene: TRBJ1-4
V gene: TRBV6-5
D gene: TRBD1
clone size: -
CDR3 protein: CASSRSTGGREKLFF
CDR3 DNA: TGTGCCAGCAGCCGGTCTACAGGGGGCAGAGAAAAACTGTTTTTT

J gene: TRBJ2-3
V gene: TRBV7-2
D gene: TRBD2
clone size: -
CDR3 protein: CASSSSGATDTQYF
CDR3 DNA: TGTGCCAGCAGCTCAAGCGGGGCCACAGATACGCAGTATTTT

J gene: TRBJ2-7
V gene: TRBV29-1
D gene: -
clone size: few
CDR3 protein: CSVDSGGGYEQYF
CDR3 DNA: TGCAGCGTTGACTCAGGGGGAGGATACGAGCAGTACTTC